This T cell receptor beta chain was obtained from a study of shared clonotypes between healthy human individuals. Study-level results: The generation probabilities recorded for non-shared clonotypes fell below those of clonotypes shared by all four donors.

There were no recent acute infections or vaccinations among the donors, who were healthy HIV-negative adults. CD4+ cells underwent separation, giving CD45RA+ naive and CD45RA-negative memory subsets. This clone has just one count. Its antigen is not known. Trimming removed 2 bases from V and 1 base from J; junction bases left unmatched: 5. The CDR3 runs to 15 residues. Germline values: CDR1 SGHNT, CDR2 YYREEE (reference sequence). Generated by immunoSEQ multiplex PCR, the TCRdb table keeps only in-frame clones and is missing some. This repertoire shows hundreds of thousands of clones, around 73% found once; its top ten account for 1.5% to 2%.

Material for sequencing was memory CD4+ T cells sorted from blood. This sample's subset: CD45RA-negative fraction. The clonotype originates from a woman aged 30 to 39 in good health. V is TRBV5-4 and J is TRBJ1-1; TRBD1 matches at 7 bases. CDR3: CASSFGNRGNTEAFF. Here the CDR3 DNA reads TGTGCCAGCAGCTTTGGGAACAGGGGGAACACTGAAGCTTTCTTT.